A selection of T cell receptor beta chains follows, all from one sample in a study of blood T cell repertoires in COVID-19. This table comes from immunoSEQ multiplex PCR, and its TCRdb copy is limited to in-frame clones, with some not included. The sample contains about 130,000 clones, 85% of which appear only once. The sequenced sample was peripheral blood. The receptor set was obtained from a man older than 75 with active or convalescent COVID-19. Each CDR3 is given with its conserved first and last residue. Each record gives: clone size, J gene, D gene, V gene, CDR3 DNA, CDR3 protein. A D gene is named only where the DNA matches it firmly. Rows may omit the clone size; those that give it use once, few, many or a size class.

clone size: NA
J gene: TRBJ1-1
D gene: NA
V gene: TRBV6-4
CDR3 DNA: TGTGCCAGCAGTGTGGAGAACACCGCGAACACTGAAGCTTTCTTT
CDR3 protein: CASSVENTANTEAFF

clone size: few
J gene: TRBJ2-3
D gene: TRBD2
V gene: TRBV20-1
CDR3 DNA: TGCAGTGCTAGTTTAGGTCTAGCGGGTATCACAGATACGCAGTATTTT
CDR3 protein: CSASLGLAGITDTQYF

clone size: once
J gene: TRBJ1-1
D gene: TRBD1
V gene: TRBV24-1
CDR3 DNA: TGTGCCATCGGGGACAGTCTGAACACTGAAGCTTTCTTT
CDR3 protein: CAIGDSLNTEAFF

clone size: few
J gene: TRBJ2-4
D gene: NA
V gene: TRBV4-1
CDR3 DNA: TGCGCCAGCAGCCAGGGCGAGGGCAAAAACATTCAGTACTTC
CDR3 protein: CASSQGEGKNIQYF

clone size: NA
J gene: TRBJ2-7
D gene: NA
V gene: TRBV3-1/TRBV3-2
CDR3 DNA: TGTGCCAGCAGCCAAGCCCCAGGAAGCTCCTACGAGCAGTACTTC
CDR3 protein: CASSQAPGSSYEQYF

clone size: NA
J gene: TRBJ2-4
D gene: TRBD1
V gene: TRBV29-1
CDR3 DNA: TGCAGCGTAGGACCGGGACAGCCAAAAAACATTCAGTACTTC
CDR3 protein: CSVGPGQPKNIQYF

clone size: NA
J gene: TRBJ1-1
D gene: TRBD1
V gene: TRBV6-2/TRBV6-3
CDR3 DNA: TGTGCCAGCAGTCGGGGACAGGGAGGCGCTGAAGCTTTCTTT
CDR3 protein: CASSRGQGGAEAFF

clone size: few
J gene: TRBJ2-1
D gene: TRBD1
V gene: TRBV29-1
CDR3 DNA: TGCAGCGTTGACGGTATAATGGGACAGGGGTTCAATGAGCAGTTCTTC
CDR3 protein: CSVDGIMGQGFNEQFF

clone size: NA
J gene: TRBJ1-2
D gene: TRBD1
V gene: TRBV10-1
CDR3 DNA: TGCGCCAGGACGGACAGGGGGAACTATGGCTACACCTTC
CDR3 protein: CARTDRGNYGYTF

clone size: NA
J gene: TRBJ1-5
D gene: NA
V gene: TRBV7-8
CDR3 DNA: TGTGCCAGCAGCTTAGGGGCCCGTGGTAATCAGCCCCAGCATTTT
CDR3 protein: CASSLGARGNQPQHF

clone size: NA
J gene: TRBJ2-7
D gene: TRBD2
V gene: TRBV6-1
CDR3 DNA: TGTGCCAGCAGTGAATATAGCGGGCTGTCCTACGAGCAGTACTTC
CDR3 protein: CASSEYSGLSYEQYF

clone size: NA
J gene: TRBJ2-3
D gene: NA
V gene: TRBV11-3
CDR3 DNA: TGTGCCAGCAGCTTATTTGGTAGCGGAAGCACAGATACGCAGTATTTT
CDR3 protein: CASSLFGSGSTDTQYF

clone size: NA
J gene: TRBJ2-7
D gene: NA
V gene: TRBV11-2
CDR3 DNA: TGTGCCAGCAGCCCGCCGACTGCTGCATACGAGCAGTACTTC
CDR3 protein: CASSPPTAAYEQYF

clone size: NA
J gene: TRBJ1-2
D gene: TRBD1
V gene: TRBV30
CDR3 DNA: TGTGCCTGGAGTGGCGGGACAGGGGATGGCTACACCTTC
CDR3 protein: CAWSGGTGDGYTF

clone size: NA
J gene: TRBJ2-2
D gene: NA
V gene: TRBV5-4
CDR3 DNA: TGTGCCAGCAGCTTTCGCAGGGGGGCCGGGGAGCTGTTTTTT
CDR3 protein: CASSFRRGAGELFF

clone size: NA
J gene: TRBJ1-1
D gene: TRBD1
V gene: TRBV7-2
CDR3 DNA: TGTGCCAGCAGCTTAGAGGGACAGGGTGTCACTGAAGCTTTCTTT
CDR3 protein: CASSLEGQGVTEAFF

clone size: NA
J gene: TRBJ2-2
D gene: NA
V gene: TRBV5-1
CDR3 DNA: TGCGCCAGCAGCTTGTCTCCCGGAATGACTACGGGGGAGCTGTTTTTT
CDR3 protein: CASSLSPGMTTGELFF

clone size: NA
J gene: TRBJ1-5
D gene: NA
V gene: TRBV5-6
CDR3 DNA: TGTGCCAGCAGCTTGGCGGGGCAGCCCCAGCATTTT
CDR3 protein: CASSLAGQPQHF

clone size: NA
J gene: TRBJ1-2
D gene: NA
V gene: TRBV6-5
CDR3 DNA: TGTGCCAGCAGTTACTCCCCAGGGCGTCTTTATGGCTACACCTTC
CDR3 protein: CASSYSPGRLYGYTF

clone size: once
J gene: TRBJ2-1
D gene: TRBD2
V gene: TRBV7-2
CDR3 DNA: TGTGCCAGCAGACTACTAGCGGGAGGATATGAGCAGTTCTTC
CDR3 protein: CASRLLAGGYEQFF

clone size: NA
J gene: TRBJ2-3
D gene: TRBD2
V gene: TRBV19
CDR3 DNA: TGTGCCACAACCCCCCTAGCGGGGGAGCCCACAGATACGCAGTATTTT
CDR3 protein: CATTPLAGEPTDTQYF

clone size: NA
J gene: TRBJ2-1
D gene: TRBD2
V gene: TRBV4-1
CDR3 DNA: TGCGCCAGCAGCCAACCTAGCGGGAGATACAATGAGCAGTTCTTC
CDR3 protein: CASSQPSGRYNEQFF

clone size: NA
J gene: TRBJ2-5
D gene: TRBD2
V gene: TRBV6-2/TRBV6-3
CDR3 DNA: TGTGCCAGCAGTTGGGCGGGAGTGGAGACCCAGTACTTC
CDR3 protein: CASSWAGVETQYF

clone size: NA
J gene: TRBJ2-3
D gene: NA
V gene: TRBV7-2
CDR3 DNA: TGTGCCAGCAGCCCGTATAGCACAGATACGCAGTATTTT
CDR3 protein: CASSPYSTDTQYF

clone size: NA
J gene: TRBJ1-1
D gene: NA
V gene: TRBV29-1
CDR3 DNA: TGCAGCGTCACCCTCGGGGGGGCCCTGAACACTGAAGCTTTCTTT
CDR3 protein: CSVTLGGALNTEAFF

clone size: NA
J gene: TRBJ2-7
D gene: TRBD2
V gene: TRBV7-9
CDR3 DNA: TGTGCCAGCACCCCCTTGCGGGGGTCCTACGAGCAGTACTTC
CDR3 protein: CASTPLRGSYEQYF

clone size: NA
J gene: TRBJ1-1
D gene: NA
V gene: TRBV12-3/TRBV12-4
CDR3 DNA: TGTGCCAGCAGTCCTGCGGCAGGGGCTTTCTTT
CDR3 protein: CASSPAAGAFF

clone size: NA
J gene: TRBJ1-4
D gene: NA
V gene: TRBV28
CDR3 DNA: TGTGCCAGCAGTCTTGCCAACGGGGAGAATGAAAAACTGTTTTTT
CDR3 protein: CASSLANGENEKLFF

clone size: NA
J gene: TRBJ2-7
D gene: NA
V gene: TRBV4-1
CDR3 DNA: TGCGCCAGCACCGGAGAGGGCTACGAGCAGTACTTC
CDR3 protein: CASTGEGYEQYF

clone size: NA
J gene: TRBJ1-6
D gene: NA
V gene: TRBV20-1
CDR3 DNA: TGCAGTGCTAGTCGCTCCACTGGGCTTGACCTCCACTTT
CDR3 protein: CSASRSTGLDLHF

clone size: NA
J gene: TRBJ1-2
D gene: TRBD1
V gene: TRBV5-6
CDR3 DNA: TGTGCCAGCAGCTTGGATGGGACAGGTCGGGATGGCTACACCTTC
CDR3 protein: CASSLDGTGRDGYTF

clone size: NA
J gene: TRBJ2-7
D gene: NA
V gene: TRBV6-7
CDR3 DNA: TGTGCCACCTCCCCCCGGGGTGGGCGCGAGCAGTACTTC
CDR3 protein: CATSPRGGREQYF

clone size: NA
J gene: TRBJ2-5
D gene: NA
V gene: TRBV29-1
CDR3 DNA: TGCAGCGTCCCCAAGGGGGAAGAGACCCAGTACTTC
CDR3 protein: CSVPKGEETQYF

clone size: NA
J gene: TRBJ2-1
D gene: TRBD2
V gene: TRBV2
CDR3 DNA: TGTGCCAGCAGTGATCCGGCTAGCGGGGTGAACTCCTACAATGAGCAGTTCTTC
CDR3 protein: CASSDPASGVNSYNEQFF

clone size: once
J gene: TRBJ2-4
D gene: TRBD1
V gene: TRBV19
CDR3 DNA: TGTGCCAGTAGTATCCGACAGGGGCGGGACCTAGCCAAAAACATTCAGTACTTC
CDR3 protein: CASSIRQGRDLAKNIQYF

clone size: NA
J gene: TRBJ2-7
D gene: TRBD2
V gene: TRBV7-2
CDR3 DNA: TGTGCCAGCAGCGTCCGCGGGGGGGTTGCCTACGAGCAGTACTTC
CDR3 protein: CASSVRGGVAYEQYF

clone size: NA
J gene: TRBJ2-3
D gene: TRBD2
V gene: TRBV13
CDR3 DNA: TGTGCCAGCAGCTTAGGCCTAGCGGGGGGCCGGGATACGCAGTATTTT
CDR3 protein: CASSLGLAGGRDTQYF

clone size: once
J gene: TRBJ2-3
D gene: TRBD2
V gene: TRBV11-2
CDR3 DNA: TGTGCCAGCAGCTTGGCGACTAGCGGGGATACGCAGTATTTT
CDR3 protein: CASSLATSGDTQYF

clone size: many
J gene: TRBJ1-4
D gene: TRBD1
V gene: TRBV7-9
CDR3 DNA: TGTGCCAGCAGCTCATTAGGACAGGGGACAACTAATGAAAAACTGTTTTTT
CDR3 protein: CASSSLGQGTTNEKLFF

clone size: once
J gene: TRBJ2-3
D gene: TRBD1
V gene: TRBV19
CDR3 DNA: TGTGCCTCCTCGACAGGGCGCACAGATACGCAGTATTTT
CDR3 protein: CASSTGRTDTQYF

clone size: NA
J gene: TRBJ2-2
D gene: TRBD2
V gene: TRBV4-1
CDR3 DNA: TGCGCCAGCAGCCAAGTGTCAGCGGGGTTCGGGGAGCTGTTTTTT
CDR3 protein: CASSQVSAGFGELFF

clone size: NA
J gene: TRBJ2-3
D gene: NA
V gene: TRBV4-3
CDR3 DNA: TGCGCCAGCAGCCAAGGGCGACAGGACGATACGCAGTATTTT
CDR3 protein: CASSQGRQDDTQYF

clone size: NA
J gene: TRBJ2-1
D gene: TRBD2
V gene: TRBV3-1/TRBV3-2
CDR3 DNA: TGTGCCAGCAATCCGAGCGGGGGAGTCGGTGAGCAGTTCTTC
CDR3 protein: CASNPSGGVGEQFF

clone size: NA
J gene: TRBJ1-5
D gene: NA
V gene: TRBV12-5
CDR3 DNA: TGTGCTAGTGGTCTGGACACCTATCAGCCCCAGCATTTT
CDR3 protein: CASGLDTYQPQHF

clone size: NA
J gene: TRBJ1-4
D gene: NA
V gene: TRBV6-5
CDR3 DNA: TGTGCCAGCAGTTACGCCAGACAGGTTGGGGGTGAAAAACTGTTTTTT
CDR3 protein: CASSYARQVGGEKLFF

clone size: NA
J gene: TRBJ2-3
D gene: TRBD2
V gene: TRBV6-5
CDR3 DNA: TGTGCCAGCAGTTTTAGCGGGAGCACAGATACGCAGTATTTT
CDR3 protein: CASSFSGSTDTQYF

clone size: few
J gene: TRBJ2-7
D gene: TRBD2
V gene: TRBV7-6
CDR3 DNA: TGTGCCAGCAGCTTAGTGGCTAGCGGAGAGCAGTACTTC
CDR3 protein: CASSLVASGEQYF

clone size: once
J gene: TRBJ1-4
D gene: TRBD1
V gene: TRBV19
CDR3 DNA: TGTGCCAGTAGTATAGTAAGGGGACAGGGTAAACTGTTTTTT
CDR3 protein: CASSIVRGQGKLFF

clone size: NA
J gene: TRBJ1-1
D gene: NA
V gene: TRBV5-1
CDR3 DNA: TGCGCCAGCAGCCCTATTCTGACTGGGAACACTGAAGCTTTCTTT
CDR3 protein: CASSPILTGNTEAFF

clone size: NA
J gene: TRBJ2-3
D gene: TRBD2
V gene: TRBV19
CDR3 DNA: TGTGCCAGTAGTATAACTAGCGGGACAGATACGCAGTATTTT
CDR3 protein: CASSITSGTDTQYF